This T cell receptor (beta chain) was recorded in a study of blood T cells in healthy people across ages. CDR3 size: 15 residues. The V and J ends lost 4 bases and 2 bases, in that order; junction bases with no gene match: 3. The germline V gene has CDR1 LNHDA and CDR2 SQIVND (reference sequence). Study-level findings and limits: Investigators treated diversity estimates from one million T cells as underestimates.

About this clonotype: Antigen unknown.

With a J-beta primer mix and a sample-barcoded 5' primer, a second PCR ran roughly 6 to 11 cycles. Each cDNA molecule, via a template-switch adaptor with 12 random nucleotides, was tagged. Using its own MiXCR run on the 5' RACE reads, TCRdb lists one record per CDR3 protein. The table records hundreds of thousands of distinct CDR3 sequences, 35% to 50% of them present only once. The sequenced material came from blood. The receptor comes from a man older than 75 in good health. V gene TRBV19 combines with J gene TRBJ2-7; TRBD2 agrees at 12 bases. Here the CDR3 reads CASSNPSGRAYEQYF. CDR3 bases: TGTGCCAGTAGTAATCCTAGCGGGAGGGCCTACGAGCAGTACTTC.